This entry is about one TCR beta chain. This clonotype was detected only once. Its target antigen remains unknown. Base qualities were left out, and no much larger clone turns up one base away. One read yields weak evidence. CDR1 WSHSY and CDR2 SAAADI are derived from the germline V gene. Including the terminal cysteine and phenylalanine, the CDR3 comprises 15 residues. Left in the record is the CDR3 DNA by itself, 45 bases read in frame from the first base. Trimmed from V: 5 bases; trimmed from J: 6 bases; junction bases lacking a gene match: 5. The 39 donors, aged 6 to 90 years, were systemically healthy Caucasian individuals from Russia. Around 9.9 milliliters of peripheral blood were collected from each donor into EDTA-treated Vacutainer tubes. Ficoll-Paque density-gradient centrifugation was used to isolate PBMCs, with at least 6 million per sample. Total RNA, at least 5 micrograms per sample, was extracted from PBMCs with Trizol reagent. The percentages of naive CD45RAhigh/CD27high T cells were determined by flow cytometry on a PBMC aliquot from every donor.

The sample is drawn from a study of blood T cells in healthy people across ages (dated by TCRdb to about 2015). For context, the study as a whole: In model experiments, template switching captured about one uniquely barcoded TCR beta cDNA molecule for every two T cells. For two donors (one aged 18 to 29 and one aged 80 or older), the study analyzed two additional independent replicas of 1 million unique cDNA reads from the same blood draw. Donors were grouped into four age groups: young (average approximately 16 years), middle-aged (approximately 41), aged (roughly 67) and long-lived (approximately 78). Using deep sequencing normalized with unique cDNA molecular identifiers, the study measured how TCR beta repertoire diversity changes with age. Donors of different ages were randomly distributed across sequencing lanes to avoid experimental bias. Summary of the overall study and its limitations: Observed TCR beta diversity correlated strongly with the percentage of naive T cells measured by flow cytometry. Observed TCR beta diversity per million T cells fell roughly linearly with age, and a significant reduction was already apparent by age roughly 41. Estimates of total diversity based on one million sequenced T cells were regarded as lower bounds and as underestimates. Conclusive comparison of naive and antigen-experienced compartments was prevented by the profiling of bulk unsorted PBMCs. Compared with the aged group, more naive CD4+ T cells, fewer expanded clones and increased TCR diversity were shown by the long-lived group, suggesting age selection. Because donor CMV infection status was unknown, age-related changes in expanded clonotypes were potentially confounded.

Library generation was performed with 5' RACE. The sequencing machine was an Illumina HiSeq 2500. A second 7 to 11 cycle PCR used a sample-barcoded 5' primer and a J-beta primer mix. Each TCR beta cDNA molecule received a unique molecular identifier from a template-switch 5' adaptor carrying 12 random nucleotides. Each sample yielded at least 2.5 million CDR3-containing paired-end reads. First-strand cDNA was synthesized from all RNA with the Mint cDNA synthesis kit, primed by a TRBC-specific oligonucleotide. All cDNA was treated with uracil-DNA glycosylase and then went through a first 18-cycle PCR with the universal primers M1SS and BC2_uni_R. Processing in the source paper ran as follows. For normalization, 1 million high-quality reads, each with a distinct molecular identifier, were randomly selected from each sample. Instead of being binned into consensus sequences, reads that shared molecular identifiers were thrown out. MiTCR, run with a Q25 quality threshold and the strictest error-elimination algorithm, handled CDR3 identification, clonotype clustering and error correction. A nonparametric unseen species model with Euler transformation was used to estimate lower-bound total TCR beta diversity. The public reads were run again by TCRdb, first through fastp at Q25 and then through MiXCR, and only productive beta chains were kept. Under each unique CDR3 protein, matching rows form one entry showing the most common genes and DNA. These V and J calls originate from TCRdb's pipeline instead of the authors' own analysis. A total of hundreds of thousands of distinct CDR3 sequences appear in this sample, about 50% of them only once. Together, the top ten hold 13% of the sample.

The rearrangement joined TRBV10-2 to TRBJ2-2; TRBD2 matches 11 bases in the middle. The sequencing input was blood. The clonotype originates from a woman aged 80 or over in good health. The nucleotides are TGCGCCAGCAGTTTAGCGGGGGGGCTCTCCGGGGAGCTGTTTTTT. Its amino acids are CASSLAGGLSGELFF.